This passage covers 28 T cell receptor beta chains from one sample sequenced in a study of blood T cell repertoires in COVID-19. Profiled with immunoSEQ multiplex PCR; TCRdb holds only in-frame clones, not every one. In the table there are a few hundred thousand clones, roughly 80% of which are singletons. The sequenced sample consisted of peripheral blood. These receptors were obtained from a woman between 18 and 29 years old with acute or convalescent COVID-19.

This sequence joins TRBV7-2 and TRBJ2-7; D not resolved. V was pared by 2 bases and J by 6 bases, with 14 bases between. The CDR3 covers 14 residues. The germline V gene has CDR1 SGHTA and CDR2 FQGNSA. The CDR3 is CASSLKPTVLEQYF. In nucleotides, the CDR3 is TGTGCCAGCAGCTTAAAGCCGACTGTTCTCGAGCAGTACTTC.

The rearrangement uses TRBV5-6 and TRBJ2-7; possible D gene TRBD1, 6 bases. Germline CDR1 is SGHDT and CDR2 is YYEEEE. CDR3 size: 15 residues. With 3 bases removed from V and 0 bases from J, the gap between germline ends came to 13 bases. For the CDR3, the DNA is TGTGCCAGCAGCTGGGGACATGGTAGCTCCTACGAGCAGTACTTC. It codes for CASSWGHGSSYEQYF.

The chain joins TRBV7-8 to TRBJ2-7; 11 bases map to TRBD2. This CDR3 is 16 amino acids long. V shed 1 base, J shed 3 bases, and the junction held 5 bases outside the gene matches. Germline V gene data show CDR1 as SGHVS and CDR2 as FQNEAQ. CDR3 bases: TGTGCCAGCAGCTTAGGTTCCGGGACTAGCGGCTACGAGCAGTACTTC. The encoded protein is CASSLGSGTSGYEQYF.

CDR3 DNA sequence: TGTGCCTGGAGCGCCCTAGCTAGCGGGATCCCCCCCTACGAGCAGTACTTC. This translates into CAWSALASGIPPYEQYF. The chain is built from TRBV30 and TRBJ2-7; 9 positions agree with TRBD2. CDR1 is GTSNPN and CDR2 is SVGIG in the germline V gene (reference sequence). V dropped 3 bases and J dropped 2; count of bases not matched to a gene: 14. This CDR3 has 17 amino acids.

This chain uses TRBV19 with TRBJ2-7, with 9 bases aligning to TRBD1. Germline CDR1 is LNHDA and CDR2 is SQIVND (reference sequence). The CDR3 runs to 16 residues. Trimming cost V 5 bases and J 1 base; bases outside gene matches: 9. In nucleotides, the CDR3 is TGTGCCAGTAGTTTTACCGGGACAGGGATGTCCTACGAGCAGTACTTC. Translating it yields CASSFTGTGMSYEQYF.

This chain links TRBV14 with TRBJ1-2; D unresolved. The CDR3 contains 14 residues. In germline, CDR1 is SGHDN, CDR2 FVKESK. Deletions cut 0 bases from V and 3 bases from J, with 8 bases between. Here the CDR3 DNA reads TGTGCCAGCAGCCAAGAGGGCGCCTACTATGGCTACACCTTC. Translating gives CASSQEGAYYGYTF.

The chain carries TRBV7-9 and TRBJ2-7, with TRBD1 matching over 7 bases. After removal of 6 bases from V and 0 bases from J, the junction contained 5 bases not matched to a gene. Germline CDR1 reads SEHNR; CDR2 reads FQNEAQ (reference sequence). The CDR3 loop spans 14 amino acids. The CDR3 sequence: CASSPGTDSYEQYF. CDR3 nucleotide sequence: TGTGCCAGCAGTCCCGGGACAGACTCCTACGAGCAGTACTTC. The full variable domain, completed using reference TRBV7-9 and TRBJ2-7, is DTGVSQNPRHKITKRGQNVTFRCDPISEHNRLYWYRQTLGQGPEFLTYFQNEAQLEKSRLLSDRFSAERPKGSFSTLEIQRTEQGDSAMYLCASSPGTDSYEQYFGPGTRLTVT.

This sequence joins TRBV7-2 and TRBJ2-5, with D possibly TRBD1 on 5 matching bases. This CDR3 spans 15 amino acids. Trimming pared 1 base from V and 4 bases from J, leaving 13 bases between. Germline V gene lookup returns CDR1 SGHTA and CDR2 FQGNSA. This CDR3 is CASSLDQGTRETQYF. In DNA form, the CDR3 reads TGTGCCAGCAGCTTAGATCAGGGAACCAGAGAGACCCAGTACTTC.

CDR3 bases: TGTGCCAGCAGCTACTCCGGGACAGCCTATGGCTACACCTTC. This sequence encodes CASSYSGTAYGYTF. J is TRBJ1-2 and V is TRBV5-6, with 7 bases fitting TRBD1. CDR3 length: 14 amino acids. Trimming removed 3 bases from V and 4 bases from J; junction bases left unmatched: 6. Germline CDR1 reads SGHDT; CDR2 reads YYEEEE.

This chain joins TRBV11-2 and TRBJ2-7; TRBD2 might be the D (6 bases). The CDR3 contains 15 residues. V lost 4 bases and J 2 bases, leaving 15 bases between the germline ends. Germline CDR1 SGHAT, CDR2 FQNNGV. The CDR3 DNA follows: TGTGCCAGCAGCTCCGGGAGAGTTGGGACCTACGAGCAGTACTTC. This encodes CASSSGRVGTYEQYF.

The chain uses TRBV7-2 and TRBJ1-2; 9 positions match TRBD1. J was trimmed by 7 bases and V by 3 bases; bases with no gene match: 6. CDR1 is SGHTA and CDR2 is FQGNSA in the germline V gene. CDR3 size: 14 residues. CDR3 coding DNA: TGTGCCAGCAGCTTCAGACAGGGGGGTGGTGGCTACACCTTC. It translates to CASSFRQGGGGYTF.

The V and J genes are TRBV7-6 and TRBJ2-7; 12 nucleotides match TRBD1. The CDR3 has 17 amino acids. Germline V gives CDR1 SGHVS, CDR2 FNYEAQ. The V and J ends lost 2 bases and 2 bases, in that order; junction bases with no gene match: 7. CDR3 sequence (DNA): TGTGCCAGCAGCTTAACCGGGACAGGGGGCAGGGCCTACGAGCAGTACTTC. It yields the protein CASSLTGTGGRAYEQYF. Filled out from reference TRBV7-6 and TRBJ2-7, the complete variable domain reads GAGVSQSPRYKVTKRGQDVALRCDPISGHVSLYWYRQALGQGPEFLTYFNYEAQQDKSGLPNDRFSAERPEGSISTLTIQRTEQRDSAMYRCASSLTGTGGRAYEQYFGPGTRLTVT.

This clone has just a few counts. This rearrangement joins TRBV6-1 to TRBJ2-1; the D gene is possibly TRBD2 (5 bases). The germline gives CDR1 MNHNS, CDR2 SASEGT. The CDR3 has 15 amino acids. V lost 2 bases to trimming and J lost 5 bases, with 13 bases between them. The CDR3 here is CASSEWLATNNEQFF. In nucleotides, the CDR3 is TGTGCCAGCAGTGAATGGCTAGCCACCAACAATGAGCAGTTCTTC.

CDR3 sequence: CASSQVGGTEQFF. CDR3 DNA sequence: TGTGCCAGCAGCCAAGTGGGGGGAACTGAGCAGTTCTTC. The rearrangement uses TRBV3-1 (or the pseudogene TRBV3-2) and TRBJ2-1, with D maybe TRBD2 (6 bases). CDR1 LGHDT and CDR2 YNNKEL come from the germline V gene (reference sequence). There are 13 residues in the CDR3. Trimming pared 1 base from V and 9 bases from J, leaving 10 bases between.

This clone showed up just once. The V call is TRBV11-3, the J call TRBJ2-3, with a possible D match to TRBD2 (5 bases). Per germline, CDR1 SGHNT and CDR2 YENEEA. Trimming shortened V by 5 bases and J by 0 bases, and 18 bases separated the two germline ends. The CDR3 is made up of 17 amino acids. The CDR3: CASSHTPRGESTDTQYF. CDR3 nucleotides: TGTGCCAGCAGCCACACGCCTCGGGGAGAAAGCACAGATACGCAGTATTTT.

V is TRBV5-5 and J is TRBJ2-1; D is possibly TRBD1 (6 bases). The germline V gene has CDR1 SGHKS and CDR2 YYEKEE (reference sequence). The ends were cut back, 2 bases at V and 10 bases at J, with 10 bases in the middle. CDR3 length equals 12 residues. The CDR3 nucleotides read TGTGCCAGCAGCTTAGTAGGGGGAGAGCAGTTCTTC. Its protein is CASSLVGGEQFF.

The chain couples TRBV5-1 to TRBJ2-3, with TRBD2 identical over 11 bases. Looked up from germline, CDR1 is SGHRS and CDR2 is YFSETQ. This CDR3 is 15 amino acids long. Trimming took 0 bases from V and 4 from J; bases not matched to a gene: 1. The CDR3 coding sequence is TGCGCCAGCAGCTTGGCACTAGCGGGGGCAGATACGCAGTATTTT. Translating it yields CASSLALAGADTQYF.

The CDR3 DNA reads as TGCGCCAGCAGCCATAGCGGACTAGCGGATTACGAGCAGTACTTC. Translated: CASSHSGLADYEQYF. The chain recombines TRBV4-3 with TRBJ2-7, with 10 bases aligning to TRBD2. Germline V CDR1 and CDR2: LGHNA, YSLEER. The CDR3 has 15 residues. Trimming cost V 3 bases and J 4 bases; bases outside gene matches: 6.

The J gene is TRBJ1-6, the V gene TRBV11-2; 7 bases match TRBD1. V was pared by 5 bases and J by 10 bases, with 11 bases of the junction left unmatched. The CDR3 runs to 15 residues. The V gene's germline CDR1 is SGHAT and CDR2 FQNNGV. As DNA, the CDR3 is TGTGCCAGCAGCCCTACCCGGGACAGTAGGTCACCCCTCCACTTT. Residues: CASSPTRDSRSPLHF. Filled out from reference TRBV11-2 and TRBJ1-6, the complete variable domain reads EAGVAQSPRYKIIEKRQSVAFWCNPISGHATLYWYQQILGQGPKLLIQFQNNGVVDDSQLPKDRFSAERLKGVDSTLKIQPAKLEDSAVYLCASSPTRDSRSPLHFGNGTRLTVT.

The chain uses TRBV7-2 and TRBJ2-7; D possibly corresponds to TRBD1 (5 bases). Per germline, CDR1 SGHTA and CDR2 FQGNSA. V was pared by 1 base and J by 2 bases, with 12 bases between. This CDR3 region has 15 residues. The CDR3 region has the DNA TGTGCCAGCAGCTTAGTTTCACAGGCAACCTACGAGCAGTACTTC. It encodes CASSLVSQATYEQYF. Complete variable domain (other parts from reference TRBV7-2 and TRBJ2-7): GAGVSQSPSNKVTEKGKDVELRCDPISGHTALYWYRQSLGQGLEFLIYFQGNSAPDKSGLPSDRFSAERTGGSVSTLTIQRTQQEDSAVYLCASSLVSQATYEQYFGPGTRLTVT.

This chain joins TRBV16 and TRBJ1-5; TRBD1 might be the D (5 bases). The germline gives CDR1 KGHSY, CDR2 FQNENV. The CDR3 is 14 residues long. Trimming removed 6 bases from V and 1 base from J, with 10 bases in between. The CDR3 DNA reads TGTGCCAGCAGTCGTCGACAGAGCAATCAGCCCCAGCATTTT. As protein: CASSRRQSNQPQHF.

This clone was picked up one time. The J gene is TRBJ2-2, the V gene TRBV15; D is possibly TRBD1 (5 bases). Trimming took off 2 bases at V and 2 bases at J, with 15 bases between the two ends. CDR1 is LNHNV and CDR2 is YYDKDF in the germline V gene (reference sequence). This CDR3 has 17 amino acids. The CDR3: CATSRIGRGDNTGELFF. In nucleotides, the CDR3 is TGTGCCACCAGCAGAATTGGTAGGGGCGACAACACCGGGGAGCTGTTTTTT. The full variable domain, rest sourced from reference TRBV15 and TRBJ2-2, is DAMVIQNPRYQVTQFGKPVTLSCSQTLNHNVMYWYQQKSSQAPKLLFHYYDKDFNNEADTPDNFQSRRPNTSFCFLDIRSPGLGDTAMYLCATSRIGRGDNTGELFFGEGSRLTVL.

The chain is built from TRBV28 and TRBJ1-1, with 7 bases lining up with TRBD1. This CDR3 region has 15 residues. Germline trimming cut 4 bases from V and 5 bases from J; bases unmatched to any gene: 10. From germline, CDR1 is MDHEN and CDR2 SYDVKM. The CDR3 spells CASSYQQGYSTEAFF. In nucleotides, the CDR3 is TGTGCCAGCAGTTACCAACAGGGGTATTCGACTGAAGCTTTCTTT.

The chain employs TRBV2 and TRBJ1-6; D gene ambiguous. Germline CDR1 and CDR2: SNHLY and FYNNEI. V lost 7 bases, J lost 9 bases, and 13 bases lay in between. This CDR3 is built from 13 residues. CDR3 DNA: TGTGCCAGCATTGGAGATAGCCCTTCACCCCTCCACTTT. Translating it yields CASIGDSPSPLHF.

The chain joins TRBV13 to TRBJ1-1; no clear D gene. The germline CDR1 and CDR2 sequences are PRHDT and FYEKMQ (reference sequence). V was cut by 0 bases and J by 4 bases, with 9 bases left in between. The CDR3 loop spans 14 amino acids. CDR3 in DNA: TGTGCCAGCAGCTTAGGGGGCGTTGGCACTGAAGCTTTCTTT. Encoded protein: CASSLGGVGTEAFF.

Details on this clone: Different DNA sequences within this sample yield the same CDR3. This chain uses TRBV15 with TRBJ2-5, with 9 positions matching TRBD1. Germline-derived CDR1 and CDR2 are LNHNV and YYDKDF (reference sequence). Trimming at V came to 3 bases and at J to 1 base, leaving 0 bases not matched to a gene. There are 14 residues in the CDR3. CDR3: CATSRDRGQETQYF. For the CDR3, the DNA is TGTGCCACCAGCAGGGACAGGGGCCAAGAGACCCAGTACTTC.

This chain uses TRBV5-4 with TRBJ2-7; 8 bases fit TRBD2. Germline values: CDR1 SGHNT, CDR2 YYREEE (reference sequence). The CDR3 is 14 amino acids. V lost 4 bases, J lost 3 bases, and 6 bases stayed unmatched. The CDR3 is CASSQGLGFYEQYF. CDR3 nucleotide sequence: TGTGCCAGCAGCCAGGGACTAGGGTTCTACGAGCAGTACTTC.

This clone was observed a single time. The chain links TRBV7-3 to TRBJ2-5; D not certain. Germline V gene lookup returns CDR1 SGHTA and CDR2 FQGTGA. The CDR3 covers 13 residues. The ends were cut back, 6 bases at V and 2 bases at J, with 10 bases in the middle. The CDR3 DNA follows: TGTGCCAGCAGTCGGAGCTCTCAAGAGACCCAGTACTTC. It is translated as CASSRSSQETQYF.